The rows below give T cell receptor beta chains drawn from one sample of a study of blood T cells in healthy people across ages. TCRdb processed the 5' RACE reads anew with MiXCR; each CDR3 protein has one entry. The sample carries roughly 830,000 distinct CDR3 sequences, approximately 59% recorded once. The material sequenced was blood. Receptor source: a man aged 25-45 years in good health. Both conserved end residues are part of each CDR3. A D gene is named only where the DNA matches it firmly. Clone size is shown for a subset of rows, as once, few, many or a class of expanded clone.

j_gene | v_gene | d_gene | abundance | CDR3aa | CDR3nt
TRBJ2-7 | TRBV11-2 | . | few | CASSLGTSYVAYEQYF | TGTGCCAGCAGCTTGGGAACTAGTTACGTGGCCTACGAGCAGTACTTC
TRBJ2-3 | TRBV6-4 | . | . | CASSERGAGTDTQYF | TGTGCCAGCAGTGAAAGGGGGGCTGGCACAGATACGCAGTATTTT
TRBJ2-7 | TRBV6-5 | TRBD1 | few | CASSYLRDRSYEQYF | TGTGCCAGCAGTTACCTCCGGGACAGGTCATACGAGCAGTACTTC
TRBJ1-4 | TRBV2 | TRBD1 | . | CASGDRGPFEKLFF | TGTGCCAGCGGAGACAGGGGGCCCTTTGAAAAACTGTTTTTT
TRBJ2-4 | TRBV28 | . | . | CASSLGPLSGGPKNIQYF | TGTGCCAGCAGTTTGGGCCCCCTCAGTGGGGGCCCAAAAAACATTCAGTACTTC
TRBJ2-7 | TRBV7-9 | TRBD1 | . | CASSSEDRGNSYEQYF | TGTGCCAGCAGCTCCGAGGACAGGGGCAACTCCTACGAGCAGTACTTC
TRBJ2-1 | TRBV7-9 | . | . | CASSFGPGNEQFF | TGTGCCAGCAGCTTCGGACCCGGCAATGAGCAGTTCTTC
TRBJ1-4 | TRBV12-3/TRBV12-4 | . | . | CASSLVVAIAATNEKLFF | TGTGCCAGTAGTTTAGTCGTTGCCATAGCGGCAACTAATGAAAAACTGTTTTTT
TRBJ1-1 | TRBV28 | TRBD1 | . | CASSPLTGSTEAFF | TGTGCCAGCAGTCCTCTGACAGGGAGCACGGAAGCTTTCTTT
TRBJ2-7 | TRBV7-9 | . | once | CASNPRGYSYEQYF | TGTGCCAGCAACCCAAGGGGTTACTCCTACGAGCAGTACTTC
TRBJ2-1 | TRBV4-3 | TRBD2 | . | CASSQDSGSSYNEQFF | TGCGCCAGCAGCCAAGATAGCGGGAGCTCCTACAATGAGCAGTTCTTC
TRBJ1-2 | TRBV6-5 | TRBD1 | . | CASRPTGIYGYTF | TGTGCCAGCAGGCCGACAGGGATCTATGGCTACACCTTC
TRBJ1-2 | TRBV7-9 | . | . | CASITTRDTPNYGYTF | TGTGCCAGCATCACGACGCGGGACACCCCTAACTATGGCTACACCTTC
TRBJ2-6 | TRBV6-2/TRBV6-3 | . | . | CASSDIRDSSGANVLTF | TGTGCCAGCAGTGATATCCGCGACAGCTCTGGGGCCAACGTCCTGACTTTC
TRBJ2-1 | TRBV12-3/TRBV12-4 | TRBD2 | few | CASSLVPGLARNEQFF | TGTGCCAGCAGTTTAGTCCCGGGACTAGCGAGGAATGAGCAGTTCTTC
TRBJ1-6 | TRBV7-2 | TRBD1 | . | CASSPRTGKDSPLHF | TGTGCCAGCAGCCCCCGGACAGGGAAGGACTCACCCCTCCACTTT
TRBJ1-2 | TRBV27 | . | . | CASSLFALAPQGAYGYTF | TGTGCCAGCAGTCTTTTTGCCCTCGCGCCACAGGGTGCCTATGGCTACACCTTC
TRBJ2-1 | TRBV9 | TRBD2 | . | CASSEDGAGVGNEQFF | TGTGCCAGCAGCGAGGACGGAGCGGGGGTCGGCAATGAGCAGTTCTTC
TRBJ2-5 | TRBV10-3 | . | . | CAISEGRTRRGETQYF | TGTGCCATCAGTGAGGGCAGGACCCGTCGAGGAGAGACCCAGTACTTC
TRBJ2-7 | TRBV7-2 | TRBD2 | . | CASSRTSGGFSYEQYF | TGTGCCAGCAGTCGGACTAGCGGGGGGTTCTCCTACGAGCAGTACTTC
TRBJ2-1 | TRBV9 | . | . | CASSDVGGPINEQFF | TGTGCCAGCAGCGACGTCGGGGGGCCTATAAATGAGCAGTTCTTC
TRBJ2-7 | TRBV20-1 | . | . | CSASKEVAYNEQYF | TGCAGTGCTAGTAAGGAGGTGGCCTACAATGAGCAGTACTTC
TRBJ2-3 | TRBV10-2 | TRBD1 | . | CASCRTGAASTDTQYF | TGCGCCAGCTGTCGGACAGGGGCCGCTAGCACAGATACGCAGTATTTT
TRBJ2-7 | TRBV30 | . | . | CARAPSQGGNYEQYF | TGTGCCCGAGCACCAAGTCAGGGGGGTAACTACGAGCAGTACTTC
TRBJ2-7 | TRBV7-2 | . | . | CASSLEVARHYEQYF | TGTGCCAGCAGCTTAGAGGTAGCGCGACACTACGAGCAGTACTTC
TRBJ2-3 | TRBV5-6 | . | once | CASSLKVGRSTDTQYF | TGTGCCAGCAGCTTGAAGGTGGGACGAAGCACAGATACGCAGTATTTT
TRBJ1-1 | TRBV10-3 | . | once | CAIRNRVNTEAFF | TGTGCCATCAGAAACAGGGTGAACACTGAAGCTTTCTTT